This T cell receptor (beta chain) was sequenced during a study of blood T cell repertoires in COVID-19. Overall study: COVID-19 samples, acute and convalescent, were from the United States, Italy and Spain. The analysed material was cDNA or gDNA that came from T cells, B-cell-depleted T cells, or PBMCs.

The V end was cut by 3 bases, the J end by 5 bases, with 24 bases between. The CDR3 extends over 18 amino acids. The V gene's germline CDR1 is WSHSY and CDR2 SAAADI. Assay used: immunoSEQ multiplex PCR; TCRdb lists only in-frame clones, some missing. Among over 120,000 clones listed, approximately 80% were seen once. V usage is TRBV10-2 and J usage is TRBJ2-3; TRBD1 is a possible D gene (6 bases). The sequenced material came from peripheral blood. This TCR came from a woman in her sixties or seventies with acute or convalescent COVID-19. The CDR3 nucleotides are TGCGCCAGCAGTGAAATTCGCCGGACAAACAGGGCGGGAGATACGCAGTATTTT. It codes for CASSEIRRTNRAGDTQYF.